A selection of T cell receptor beta chains follows, all from one sample in a study of blood T cell repertoires in COVID-19. Measured with immunoSEQ multiplex PCR; TCRdb has only the in-frame clones, and not every one. The sample records fewer than 350,000 clones, about 86% being singletons. Sequencing used peripheral blood. These receptors originate from a woman in her 30s with COVID-19, enrolled during active disease. The CDR3 runs from the conserved cysteine through the conserved F or W. D genes are given only for firm matches. Only part of the rows carry a size: once, few, many, or a class if the clone is expanded.

12 | NA | NA | TRBJ1-1 | TRBV12-3/TRBV12-4 | CASARGNTEAFF | TGTGCCAGCGCCCGGGGGAACACTGAAGCTTTCTTT
15 | NA | TRBD2 | TRBJ2-7 | TRBV5-1 | CASSYGLAGTYEQYF | TGCGCCAGCAGCTACGGACTAGCGGGGACCTACGAGCAGTACTTC
16 | once | NA | TRBJ2-1 | TRBV27 | CASSQTYMGAYNEQFF | TGTGCCAGCAGCCAGACATACATGGGGGCTTACAATGAGCAGTTCTTC
13 | NA | NA | TRBJ1-2 | TRBV28 | CASSLRTVQGYTF | TGTGCCAGCAGTTTAAGGACAGTACAAGGCTACACCTTC
16 | NA | NA | TRBJ1-1 | TRBV30 | CAWSLDHGTTGTEAFF | TGTGCCTGGAGCCTAGATCATGGGACAACCGGCACTGAAGCTTTCTTT
15 | NA | TRBD1 | TRBJ2-3 | TRBV5-1 | CASSWGQGATDTQYF | TGCGCCAGCAGCTGGGGACAGGGGGCCACAGATACGCAGTATTTT
17 | NA | NA | TRBJ1-2 | TRBV4-1 | CASSQDLYWQTLYGYTF | TGCGCCAGCAGCCAAGATCTATATTGGCAGACTCTTTATGGCTACACCTTC
15 | NA | TRBD1 | TRBJ1-2 | TRBV3-1/TRBV3-2 | CASSQRGQEIYGYTF | TGTGCCAGCAGCCAACGGGGACAGGAGATTTATGGCTACACCTTC
14 | NA | NA | TRBJ1-2 | TRBV6-2/TRBV6-3 | CASSWTYQVYGYTF | TGTGCCAGCAGTTGGACATATCAGGTCTATGGCTACACCTTC
16 | few | TRBD1 | TRBJ2-1 | TRBV5-1 | CASSLVGTGRYNEQFF | TGCGCCAGCAGCTTGGTCGGGACAGGGCGTTACAATGAGCAGTTCTTC
13 | NA | TRBD1 | TRBJ2-7 | TRBV28 | CAISDRGTYEQYF | TGTGCCATCTCGGACAGGGGGACCTACGAGCAGTACTTC
16 | once | NA | TRBJ1-2 | TRBV9 | CASSVVGLIPNYGYTF | TGTGCCAGCAGCGTAGTGGGACTTATTCCTAACTATGGCTACACCTTC
13 | NA | TRBD2 | TRBJ2-5 | TRBV12-3/TRBV12-4 | CASLREVQETQYF | TGTGCCAGCCTCCGGGAGGTCCAAGAGACCCAGTACTTC
15 | NA | TRBD2 | TRBJ2-3 | TRBV7-2 | CASSFLAGGTDTQYF | TGTGCCAGCAGCTTCCTAGCGGGGGGGACAGATACGCAGTATTTT
14 | NA | TRBD1 | TRBJ2-7 | TRBV7-6 | CASSFAGGDYEQYF | TGTGCCAGCAGCTTTGCAGGGGGAGACTACGAGCAGTACTTC
15 | NA | TRBD1 | TRBJ1-5 | TRBV6-6 | CASSPGTVAPEPQHF | TGTGCCAGCAGCCCAGGGACAGTTGCCCCGGAGCCCCAGCATTTT
15 | NA | TRBD2 | TRBJ2-1 | TRBV7-9 | CASNIAGGIYNEQFF | TGTGCCAGCAACATAGCGGGGGGGATCTACAATGAGCAGTTCTTC
15 | NA | NA | TRBJ2-3 | TRBV18 | CASSPPNPPWASQYF | TGTGCCAGCTCACCACCAAATCCCCCCTGGGCTTCGCAGTATTTT
15 | NA | NA | TRBJ2-2 | TRBV3-1/TRBV3-2 | CASSLRGADTGELFF | TGTGCCAGCAGCTTACGGGGGGCCGACACCGGGGAGCTGTTTTTT
12 | once | NA | TRBJ2-7 | TRBV5-4 | CASSSVSGEQYF | TGTGCCAGCAGCTCCGTGTCCGGGGAGCAGTACTTC
15 | NA | TRBD1 | TRBJ2-2 | TRBV6-5 | CASRSDRGNTGELFF | TGTGCCAGCAGAAGCGACAGGGGGAACACCGGGGAGCTGTTTTTT
14 | NA | NA | TRBJ2-3 | TRBV2 | CASPWQGISDTQYF | TGTGCCAGCCCCTGGCAGGGGATCTCAGATACGCAGTATTTT
16 | NA | NA | TRBJ1-4 | TRBV5-6 | CASRRGGGTTNEKLFF | TGTGCCAGTCGCCGGGGGGGTGGAACAACTAATGAAAAACTGTTTTTT
13 | NA | NA | TRBJ2-5 | TRBV9 | CASSLELLETQYF | TGTGCCAGCAGCTTAGAACTCCTAGAGACCCAGTACTTC